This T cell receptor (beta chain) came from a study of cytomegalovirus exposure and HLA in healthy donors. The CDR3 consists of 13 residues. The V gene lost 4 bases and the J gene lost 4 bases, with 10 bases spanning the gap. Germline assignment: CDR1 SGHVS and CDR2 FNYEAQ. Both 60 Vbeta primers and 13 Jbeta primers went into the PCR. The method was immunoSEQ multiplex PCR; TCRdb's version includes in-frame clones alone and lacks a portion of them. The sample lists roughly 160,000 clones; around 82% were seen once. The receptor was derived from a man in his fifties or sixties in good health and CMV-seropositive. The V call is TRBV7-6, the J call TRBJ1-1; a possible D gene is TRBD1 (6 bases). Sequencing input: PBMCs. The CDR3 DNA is TGTGCCAGCAGCTCGAAAGGGGGCACTGAAGCTTTCTTT. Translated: CASSSKGGTEAFF.